This is a list of T cell receptor beta chains from one sample in a study of CD8 T cells in Susac syndrome. From the immunoSEQ multiplex PCR reads, TCRdb called clonotypes with MiXCR, one entry per CDR3 protein. The sample lists about 150,000 distinct CDR3 sequences; less than 97% were seen once. Sequencing was carried out using CD8+ T cells from PBMCs. Receptors originate from a human donor with multiple sclerosis. Both conserved end residues are part of each CDR3. The D gene is left open where the match is weak. The listing skips clone size in some rows; elsewhere it reads once, few, many or a size class.

CDR3aa: CSAAQGYEQYF; CDR3nt: TGCAGTGCCGCCCAGGGCTACGAGCAGTACTTC; j_gene: TRBJ2-7; d_gene: NA; len: 11; v_gene: TRBV20-1; abundance: few
CDR3aa: CSVPGPYEQYF; CDR3nt: TGCAGTGTCCCGGGCCCCTACGAGCAGTACTTC; j_gene: TRBJ2-7; d_gene: NA; len: 11; v_gene: TRBV20-1; abundance: few
CDR3aa: CASSDDRVGIYEQYF; CDR3nt: TGTGCCAGCAGCGACGACAGGGTAGGCATCTACGAGCAGTACTTC; j_gene: TRBJ2-7; d_gene: TRBD1; len: 15; v_gene: TRBV6-1; abundance: NA
CDR3aa: CASSFTELYGYTF; CDR3nt: TGTGCCAGCAGCTTCACGGAACTCTATGGCTACACCTTC; j_gene: TRBJ1-2; d_gene: NA; len: 13; v_gene: TRBV7-9; abundance: NA
CDR3aa: CASSLRPAEAFF; CDR3nt: TGTGCCAGCAGTTTACGGCCTGCTGAAGCTTTCTTT; j_gene: TRBJ1-1; d_gene: NA; len: 12; v_gene: TRBV12-3/TRBV12-4; abundance: NA
CDR3aa: CASSGAGRPPYNEQFF; CDR3nt: TGTGCCAGCAGCGGAGCGGGGCGGCCCCCCTACAATGAGCAGTTCTTC; j_gene: TRBJ2-1; d_gene: TRBD2; len: 16; v_gene: TRBV3-1; abundance: NA
CDR3aa: CSTKTDQETQYF; CDR3nt: TGCAGTACAAAGACTGATCAAGAGACCCAGTACTTC; j_gene: TRBJ2-5; d_gene: NA; len: 12; v_gene: TRBV20-1; abundance: NA
CDR3aa: CASSYRGRNEKLFF; CDR3nt: TGTGCCAGCAGTTACCGCGGACGTAATGAAAAACTGTTTTTT; j_gene: TRBJ1-4; d_gene: NA; len: 14; v_gene: TRBV6-5; abundance: NA
CDR3aa: CSARARGQGFFGYTF; CDR3nt: TGCAGTGCTAGAGCTCGGGGACAGGGATTTTTTGGCTACACCTTC; j_gene: TRBJ1-2; d_gene: TRBD1; len: 15; v_gene: TRBV20-1; abundance: NA
CDR3aa: CSARDQGGLNTEAFF; CDR3nt: TGCAGTGCTAGAGACCAGGGGGGCCTGAACACTGAAGCTTTCTTT; j_gene: TRBJ1-1; d_gene: TRBD1; len: 15; v_gene: TRBV20-1; abundance: NA
CDR3aa: CASSLDSSYNSPLHF; CDR3nt: TGTGCCAGCAGCTTGGACAGCTCCTATAATTCACCCCTCCACTTT; j_gene: TRBJ1-6; d_gene: NA; len: 15; v_gene: TRBV3-1; abundance: NA
CDR3aa: CASSVRRNYGYTF; CDR3nt: TGTGCCAGCAGTGTTAGGCGTAACTATGGCTACACCTTC; j_gene: TRBJ1-2; d_gene: NA; len: 13; v_gene: TRBV27; abundance: NA
CDR3aa: CARGFGETQYF; CDR3nt: TGCGCCAGAGGGTTTGGGGAGACCCAGTACTTC; j_gene: TRBJ2-5; d_gene: NA; len: 11; v_gene: TRBV5-1; abundance: NA